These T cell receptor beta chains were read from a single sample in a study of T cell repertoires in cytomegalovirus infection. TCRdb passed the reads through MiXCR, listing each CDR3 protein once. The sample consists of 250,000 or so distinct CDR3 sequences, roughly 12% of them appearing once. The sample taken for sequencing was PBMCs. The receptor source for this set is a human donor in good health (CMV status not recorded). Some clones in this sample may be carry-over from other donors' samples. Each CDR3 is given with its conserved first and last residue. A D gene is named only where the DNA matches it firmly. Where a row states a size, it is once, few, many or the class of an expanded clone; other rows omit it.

CDR3 protein: CASADTLPAQYF
CDR3 DNA: TGTGCCAGCGCTGATACCCTCCCTGCCCAGTACTTC
clone size: many
D gene: NA
V gene: TRBV6-1
J gene: TRBJ2-5

CDR3 protein: CASRPGLAGGNEQFF
CDR3 DNA: TGTGCCAGCAGACCGGGACTAGCGGGAGGGAATGAGCAGTTCTTC
clone size: many
D gene: TRBD2
V gene: TRBV7-2
J gene: TRBJ2-1

CDR3 protein: CAWTDQGGYEQYF
CDR3 DNA: TGTGCCTGGACCGACCAGGGGGGCTACGAGCAGTACTTC
clone size: NA
D gene: NA
V gene: TRBV30
J gene: TRBJ2-7

CDR3 protein: CSAEAGWSTDTQYF
CDR3 DNA: TGCAGCGCTGAAGCGGGGTGGAGCACAGATACGCAGTATTTT
clone size: NA
D gene: TRBD2
V gene: TRBV29-1
J gene: TRBJ2-3

CDR3 protein: CSARGQGSGPNTGELFF
CDR3 DNA: TGCAGTGCTAGAGGTCAGGGTAGCGGGCCGAACACCGGGGAGCTGTTTTTT
clone size: NA
D gene: TRBD2
V gene: TRBV20-1
J gene: TRBJ2-2

CDR3 protein: CASSLGSGSWDEQYF
CDR3 DNA: TGCGCCAGCAGCTTGGGCAGCGGGAGTTGGGACGAGCAGTACTTC
clone size: few
D gene: TRBD2
V gene: TRBV5-1
J gene: TRBJ2-7

CDR3 protein: CASSLLLAGVENEQYF
CDR3 DNA: TGTGCCAGCAGTCTCTTACTAGCGGGAGTTGAAAACGAGCAGTACTTC
clone size: few
D gene: TRBD2
V gene: TRBV12-3/TRBV12-4
J gene: TRBJ2-7

CDR3 protein: CASSFTGVKETQYF
CDR3 DNA: TGTGCCAGCAGCTTTACGGGAGTAAAAGAGACCCAGTACTTC
clone size: many
D gene: NA
V gene: TRBV5-4
J gene: TRBJ2-5

CDR3 protein: CASSLDPAAFF
CDR3 DNA: TGTGCCAGCAGCTTAGACCCGGCCGCTTTCTTT
clone size: few
D gene: NA
V gene: TRBV7-9
J gene: TRBJ1-1

CDR3 protein: CASSPGPRSYEQYF
CDR3 DNA: TGTGCCAGCAGCCCCGGGCCAAGATCCTACGAGCAGTACTTC
clone size: NA
D gene: NA
V gene: TRBV7-2
J gene: TRBJ2-7

CDR3 protein: CASSLVQEREQYF
CDR3 DNA: TGTGCCAGCAGCTTGGTGCAGGAAAGAGAGCAGTACTTC
clone size: many
D gene: NA
V gene: TRBV7-2
J gene: TRBJ2-7